A selection of T cell receptor beta chains follows, all from one sample in a study of cytomegalovirus exposure and HLA in healthy donors. The data were produced by immunoSEQ multiplex PCR, yet TCRdb's version contains in-frame clones alone and is incomplete. The sample features roughly 34,000 clones, with over 4% in its top ten. The sample taken for sequencing was PBMCs. The receptors stem from a woman aged 40 to 50 in good health and CMV-seropositive. CDR3s include the opening cysteine and the closing phenylalanine or tryptophan. The D gene is left open where the match is weak.

d_call | j_call | v_call | cdr3_aa | cdr3_nt
TRBD1 | TRBJ1-1 | TRBV6-5 | CASSKGQGGDTEAFF | TGTGCCAGCAGCAAAGGTCAGGGGGGTGACACTGAAGCTTTCTTT
NA | TRBJ1-3 | TRBV30 | CASPDSLGNTIYF | TGTGCCAGTCCCGACAGCTTAGGAAACACCATATATTTT
TRBD1 | TRBJ1-5 | TRBV19 | CASTDWDSRQPQHF | TGTGCCAGTACCGATTGGGACAGTCGTCAGCCCCAGCATTTT
NA | TRBJ1-5 | TRBV30 | CAWSAGRGGPQHF | TGTGCCTGGAGTGCGGGGAGGGGGGGGCCCCAGCATTTT
NA | TRBJ1-1 | TRBV6-1 | CASSPAGGSTEAFF | TGTGCCAGCAGTCCCGCGGGCGGGAGCACTGAAGCTTTCTTT
TRBD1 | TRBJ1-4 | TRBV5-6 | CASSMGQGAYEKLFF | TGTGCCAGCAGCATGGGACAGGGGGCCTATGAAAAACTGTTTTTT
TRBD1 | TRBJ2-2 | TRBV7-6 | CASSMRQGWNTGELFF | TGTGCCAGCAGCATGAGACAGGGCTGGAACACCGGGGAGCTGTTTTTT
NA | TRBJ2-2 | TRBV5-1 | CASSFQDRPGLDTGELFF | TGCGCCAGCAGCTTCCAGGACAGGCCGGGACTAGACACCGGGGAGCTGTTTTTT
NA | TRBJ1-4 | TRBV5-6 | CASSEIGVATNEKLFF | TGTGCCAGCAGTGAGATAGGGGTTGCAACTAATGAAAAACTGTTTTTT
TRBD1 | TRBJ1-2 | TRBV28 | CASSRSRDRGPGYTF | TGTGCCAGCAGCCGATCCCGGGACAGGGGGCCCGGCTACACCTTC
NA | TRBJ2-2 | TRBV13 | CASSFGDFTPNTGELFF | TGTGCCAGCAGTTTTGGGGACTTCACCCCTAACACCGGGGAGCTGTTTTTT
NA | TRBJ2-6 | TRBV4-1 | CASSQGGSGANVLTF | TGCGCCAGCAGCCAAGGAGGCTCTGGGGCCAACGTCCTGACTTTC
NA | TRBJ2-7 | TRBV29-1 | CSVRVAYEQYF | TGCAGCGTCAGGGTCGCCTACGAGCAGTACTTC
NA | TRBJ1-1 | TRBV15 | CATSRDRGSHAGEAFF | TGTGCCACCAGCAGAGATCGCGGAAGCCACGCTGGTGAAGCTTTCTTT
NA | TRBJ1-5 | TRBV19 | CASSIVFSNQPQHF | TGTGCCAGTAGTATCGTGTTTAGCAATCAGCCCCAGCATTTT
NA | TRBJ1-1 | TRBV6-6 | CATNRAGRVNTEAFF | TGTGCCACCAACCGCGCGGGGAGGGTGAACACTGAAGCTTTCTTT
NA | TRBJ1-1 | TRBV4-1 | CASSREASTANTEAFF | TGCGCCAGCAGCCGCGAGGCGTCGACAGCGAACACTGAAGCTTTCTTT
TRBD1 | TRBJ2-1 | TRBV7-9 | CASRPGQGRNEQFF | TGTGCCAGCAGGCCTGGACAGGGTAGGAATGAGCAGTTCTTC
NA | TRBJ1-1 | TRBV5-1 | CASSLVSLNTEAFF | TGCGCCAGCAGCTTGGTATCCCTGAACACTGAAGCTTTCTTT
TRBD1 | TRBJ1-2 | TRBV19 | CASKRTGDYGYTF | TGTGCCAGTAAAAGAACAGGGGACTATGGCTACACCTTC
TRBD1 | TRBJ1-5 | TRBV27 | CASSPDRQGNQPQHF | TGTGCCAGCAGTCCCGACCGACAGGGGAATCAGCCCCAGCATTTT
NA | TRBJ2-7 | TRBV7-8 | CASSIGAGLYYEQYF | TGTGCCAGCAGCATAGGGGCTGGTTTGTACTACGAGCAGTACTTC
NA | TRBJ1-1 | TRBV27 | CASSLSQGYTEAFF | TGTGCCAGCAGTTTGAGCCAGGGATACACTGAAGCTTTCTTT
TRBD2 | TRBJ2-3 | TRBV4-1 | CASSRLAGGGRDKQYF | TGCGCCAGCAGCCGATTAGCGGGAGGCGGGAGGGATAAGCAGTATTTT